This TCR beta chain was found in a study of memory CD4+ T cells and cytomegalovirus serostatus. This clone was seen a few times. Single viable CD3+CD4+CD8-CD45RO+ cells were sorted as the memory CD4+ T cells. Here immunoSEQ multiplex PCR was the method, and the copy in TCRdb shows in-frame clones only, minus some. The sample holds 55,000 to 65,000 clones, roughly three quarters seen once. This CDR3 has 16 residues. The V end lost 5 bases, the J end lost 7 bases, and 21 bases lay between the germline ends. Germline V gene data show CDR1 as SGHVS and CDR2 as FNYEAQ. Material: memory CD4+ T cells from blood. The sequence was collected from an adult in good health and CMV-seronegative. The V gene is TRBV7-6, the J gene TRBJ2-1; D is perhaps TRBD1 or TRBD2 (5 bases each). The DNA for the CDR3 is TGTGCCAGCAGCCCGCCCCGAGGGGCAGGGAGTAATGAGCAGTTCTTC. It encodes CASSPPRGAGSNEQFF.